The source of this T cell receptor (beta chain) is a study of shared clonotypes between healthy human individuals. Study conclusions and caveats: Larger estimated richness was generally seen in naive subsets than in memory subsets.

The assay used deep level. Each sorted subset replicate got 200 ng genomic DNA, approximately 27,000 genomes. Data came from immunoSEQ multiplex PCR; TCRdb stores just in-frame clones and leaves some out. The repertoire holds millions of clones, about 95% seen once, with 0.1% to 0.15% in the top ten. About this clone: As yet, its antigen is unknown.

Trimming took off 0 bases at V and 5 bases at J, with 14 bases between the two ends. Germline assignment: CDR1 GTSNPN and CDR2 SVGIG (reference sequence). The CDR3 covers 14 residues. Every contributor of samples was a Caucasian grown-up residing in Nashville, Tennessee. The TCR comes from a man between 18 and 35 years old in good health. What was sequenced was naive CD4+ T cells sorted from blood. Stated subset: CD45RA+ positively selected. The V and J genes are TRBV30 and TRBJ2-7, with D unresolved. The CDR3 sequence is CAWSVGITRNEQYF. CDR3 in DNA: TGTGCCTGGAGTGTAGGAATAACGCGGAACGAGCAGTACTTC.